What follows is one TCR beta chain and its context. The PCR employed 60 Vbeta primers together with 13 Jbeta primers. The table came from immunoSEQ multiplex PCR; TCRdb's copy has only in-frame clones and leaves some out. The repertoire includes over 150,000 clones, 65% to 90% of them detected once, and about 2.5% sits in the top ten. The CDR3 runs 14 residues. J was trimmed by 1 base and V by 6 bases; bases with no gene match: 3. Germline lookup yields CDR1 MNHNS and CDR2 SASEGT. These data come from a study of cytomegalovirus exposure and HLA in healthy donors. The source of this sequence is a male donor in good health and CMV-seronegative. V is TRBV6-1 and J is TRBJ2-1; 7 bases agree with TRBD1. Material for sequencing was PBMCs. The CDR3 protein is CASRPGQSYNEQFF. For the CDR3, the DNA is TGTGCCAGCAGGCCGGGACAGTCCTACAATGAGCAGTTCTTC.